A selection of T cell receptor beta chains follows, all from one sample in a study of shared clonotypes between healthy human individuals. Generated by immunoSEQ multiplex PCR, the TCRdb table keeps only in-frame clones and is missing some. Of 2 million to 2.5 million clones listed, roughly 95% are singletons. Sequences were obtained from naive CD4+ T cells sorted from blood. These receptors all stem from a man between 18 and 35 years old in good health. CDR3s include the opening cysteine and the closing phenylalanine or tryptophan. A D gene is named only where the DNA matches it firmly. Where a row states a size, it is once, few, many or the class of an expanded clone; other rows omit it.

TGTGCCAGCAGTTACCGGACAGGGGGCTTCTACAATGAGCAGTTCTTC,CASSYRTGGFYNEQFF,TRBV6-6,TRBD1,.,TRBJ2-1
TGTGCCAGCAGTTCTACTGTTGAAAAACTGTTTTTT,CASSSTVEKLFF,TRBV11-2,.,.,TRBJ1-4
TGTGCCAGCAGTACTGAGAGCAATCAGCCCCAGCATTTT,CASSTESNQPQHF,TRBV6-1,.,few,TRBJ1-5
TGTGCCAGCAGTTACGCCCGAGGTGGTGAAAAACTGTTTTTT,CASSYARGGEKLFF,TRBV6-5,.,.,TRBJ1-4
TGTGCCAGCAGTGAAGAGGGGGGGCGCCTTGAAAAACTGTTTTTT,CASSEEGGRLEKLFF,TRBV6-1,.,.,TRBJ1-4
TGTGCCAGCAGGACGGACGGACCGAACACTGAAGCTTTCTTT,CASRTDGPNTEAFF,TRBV2,.,.,TRBJ1-1
TGTGCCAGCAGCTTAGAAGGGAAGCAGTACTTC,CASSLEGKQYF,TRBV7-8,.,.,TRBJ2-7
TGTGCCAGCAGTTTACAGGGAAATAGCAATCAGCCCCAGCATTTT,CASSLQGNSNQPQHF,TRBV28,.,.,TRBJ1-5
TGCGCCAGCAGCCAGCCCGGGACAGACTATGGCTACACCTTC,CASSQPGTDYGYTF,TRBV4-1,TRBD1,.,TRBJ1-2
TGTGCCATCAGTGCCTCCCGGGGAGCTAATGAAAAACTGTTTTTT,CAISASRGANEKLFF,TRBV10-3,.,.,TRBJ1-4
TGTGCCTGGAGCATCGGGGGGGATCAGCCCCAGCATTTT,CAWSIGGDQPQHF,TRBV30,.,.,TRBJ1-5
TGTGCCAGCCGCAGCGGGAGGGCAACCTCTGGGGCCAACGTCCTGACTTTC,CASRSGRATSGANVLTF,TRBV11-2,TRBD2,.,TRBJ2-6
TGCGCCAGCAGCCGCGGACTAGCGGATAGGGATGAGCAGTTCTTC,CASSRGLADRDEQFF,TRBV4-1,TRBD2,.,TRBJ2-1
TGTGCCAGCAGGAGAACACTAAGCTCCTACAATGAGCAGTTCTTC,CASRRTLSSYNEQFF,TRBV7-2,.,.,TRBJ2-1
TGTGCCAGCAGTCGGACTAGCGGGGGCACTAGCACAGATACGCAGTATTTT,CASSRTSGGTSTDTQYF,TRBV28,TRBD2,.,TRBJ2-3
TGCGCCAGCAGCCAAGATACCGCCTTATGGGGCGGGGAGCTGTTTTTT,CASSQDTALWGGELFF,TRBV4-1,.,.,TRBJ2-2
TGTGCCAGCTCACCACGACCCTCTGGCGGCACAGATACGCAGTATTTT,CASSPRPSGGTDTQYF,TRBV18,.,.,TRBJ2-3
TGTGCCAGCAGTGACTCTGGGGGAGGGAACACTGAAGCTTTCTTT,CASSDSGGGNTEAFF,TRBV6-4,.,once,TRBJ1-1
TGTGCCAGCAGTCCCCGGGACCTCGGGGAGCTGTTTTTT,CASSPRDLGELFF,TRBV25-1,.,.,TRBJ2-2
TGTGCCATCGGGGGACAGACATATGGCTACACCTTC,CAIGGQTYGYTF,TRBV6-6,TRBD1,.,TRBJ1-2
TGTGCCAGCAGTTTATGGCAGGGAGGAGTTAGTAGCTACACCTTC,CASSLWQGGVSSYTF,TRBV27,.,.,TRBJ1-2
TGTGCCAGCAGCTTAGGAACAGGAAAAAAACTGTTTTTT,CASSLGTGKKLFF,TRBV11-2,.,.,TRBJ1-4
TGTGCCAGCAGTGCGACAGGGGTAACCGGGGAGCTGTTTTTT,CASSATGVTGELFF,TRBV25-1,TRBD1,few,TRBJ2-2
TGTGCCACCAGCAGAGTCCGGGAGCCTAATTCACCCCTCCACTTT,CATSRVREPNSPLHF,TRBV15,.,.,TRBJ1-6
TGTGCCAGCAGCTTAGTTACGAGCTTGAGCGAGCAGTACTTC,CASSLVTSLSEQYF,TRBV7-8,.,.,TRBJ2-7
TGTGCCAGCAGCGTAGTCGGCAGTCCCCGTGAGACCCAGTACTTC,CASSVVGSPRETQYF,TRBV9,.,.,TRBJ2-5
TGTGCCAGCAGCCCTTTCTTGAGCAAACCTGGGGATACGCAGTATTTT,CASSPFLSKPGDTQYF,TRBV14,.,.,TRBJ2-3
TGCGCCAGCAGCCAAGAAGTGGCGACAACAACTAATGAAAAACTGTTTTTT,CASSQEVATTTNEKLFF,TRBV4-1,.,.,TRBJ1-4
TGTGCCAGCAGTGCCCTCGGGGGCAGTCAAACTACGAAGCAGTACTTC,CASSALGGSQTTKQYF,TRBV2,.,.,TRBJ2-7
TGCGCCAGCAGTGAGAAGGGGGGAGGGCCAGGGGCCTACAATGAGCAGTTCTTC,CASSEKGGGPGAYNEQFF,TRBV10-1,.,.,TRBJ2-1
TGTGCCCCGCGGTCCTACGAGCAGTACTTC,CAPRSYEQYF,TRBV19,.,.,TRBJ2-7
TGTGCCAGCACGGAAGGGTCTAGGACGGATGAAAAACTGTTTTTT,CASTEGSRTDEKLFF,TRBV2,.,.,TRBJ1-4
TGTGCCTGGAGTGTCGCGGGGGGCACAGATACGCAGTATTTT,CAWSVAGGTDTQYF,TRBV30,TRBD2,.,TRBJ2-3
TGTGCCAGCAGCTTGACAGGGGGCTGGACTGAAGCTTTCTTT,CASSLTGGWTEAFF,TRBV7-2,TRBD1,.,TRBJ1-1
TGCGCCAGCAGCCTGTCTTCGGGGTACGAGCAGTACTTC,CASSLSSGYEQYF,TRBV4-1,.,.,TRBJ2-7
TGCGCCAGCAGCCACCCGGGGAGGGGAAACGGGGAGCTGTTTTTT,CASSHPGRGNGELFF,TRBV4-1,TRBD2,once,TRBJ2-2
TGTGCCAGCAGCCAGACAGGGATCGGTAACACCGGGGAGCTGTTTTTT,CASSQTGIGNTGELFF,TRBV11-1,TRBD1,.,TRBJ2-2
TGTGCCAGCAGTCCTGGCCAGTCCTACGAGCAGTACTTC,CASSPGQSYEQYF,TRBV28,.,.,TRBJ2-7
TGTGCCAGCAGCTTAGCCTACGGGCCCGGCACAGATACGCAGTATTTT,CASSLAYGPGTDTQYF,TRBV7-2,.,.,TRBJ2-3
TGTGCCAGTAGTCCCAGCTCCTATAATTCACCCCTCCACTTT,CASSPSSYNSPLHF,TRBV19,.,.,TRBJ1-6
TGTGCCAGCAGCGAAAGTGGACAGGTAAGAAAGAACACTGAAGCTTTCTTT,CASSESGQVRKNTEAFF,TRBV9,TRBD1,.,TRBJ1-1
TGTGCCAGCAGCGTACAGGGAGATGAGCAGTTCTTC,CASSVQGDEQFF,TRBV7-9,.,.,TRBJ2-1
TGTGCCAGCAGCTCGGAAGGGGGGCGGTACGAGCAGTACTTC,CASSSEGGRYEQYF,TRBV6-1,.,.,TRBJ2-7
TGCGCCAGCAGCCAAGATATGGGGAGGGCAGACTTC,CASSQDMGRADF,TRBV4-3,TRBD2,.,TRBJ2-7
TGCGCCAGCAGCGTCGCCATCTCGGGGCGGACAGATACGCAGTATTTT,CASSVAISGRTDTQYF,TRBV5-1,.,once,TRBJ2-3
TGCAGCGTTGAGAGTGGGGGCACTGGAAACACCATATATTTT,CSVESGGTGNTIYF,TRBV29-1,.,.,TRBJ1-3
TGCGCCAGCAGTAGGCAGACCAATGAAAAACTGTTTTTT,CASSRQTNEKLFF,TRBV10-2,.,.,TRBJ1-4
TGTGCCAGCAGCTTGGGGACTAGCGGGGTAGATACGCAGTATTTT,CASSLGTSGVDTQYF,TRBV5-4,TRBD2,.,TRBJ2-3
TGTGCCAGCAGCTCAACGGACGGGGAGCTGTTTTTT,CASSSTDGELFF,TRBV5-4,.,.,TRBJ2-2
TGTGCCAGCTCACCTATTGCAGTGGGAGGTCAGCCCCAGCATTTT,CASSPIAVGGQPQHF,TRBV18,.,.,TRBJ1-5
TGTGCCAGCAGCTTATGGGGTGCGGAGACCCAGTACTTC,CASSLWGAETQYF,TRBV7-2,.,.,TRBJ2-5
TGTGCCAGCAGTGCGGGACAGACCTATGGCTACACCTTC,CASSAGQTYGYTF,TRBV7-8,TRBD1,.,TRBJ1-2
TGTGCCACCAGCAGAGATCGTACAGGGGTAGTATCACCCCTCCACTTT,CATSRDRTGVVSPLHF,TRBV15,TRBD1,once,TRBJ1-6
TGTGCCAGCAGCCACTACTCAGGAGGCGGCTCCTACGAGCAGTACTTC,CASSHYSGGGSYEQYF,TRBV7-9,.,.,TRBJ2-7
TGTGCCAGCAGCGTGGCACCTAACTATGGCTACACCTTC,CASSVAPNYGYTF,TRBV9,.,once,TRBJ1-2